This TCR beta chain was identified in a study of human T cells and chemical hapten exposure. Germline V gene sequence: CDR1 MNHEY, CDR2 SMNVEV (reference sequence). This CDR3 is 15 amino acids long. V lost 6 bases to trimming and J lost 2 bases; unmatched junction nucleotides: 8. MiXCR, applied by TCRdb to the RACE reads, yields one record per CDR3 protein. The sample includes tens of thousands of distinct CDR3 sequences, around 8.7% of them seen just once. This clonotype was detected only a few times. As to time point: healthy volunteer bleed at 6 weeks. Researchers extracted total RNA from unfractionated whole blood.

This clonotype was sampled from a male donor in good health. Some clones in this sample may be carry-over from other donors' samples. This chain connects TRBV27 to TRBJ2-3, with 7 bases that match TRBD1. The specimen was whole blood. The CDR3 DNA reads TGTGCCAGCAGCCCGACACAGGGGTACACAGATACGCAGTATTTT. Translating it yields CASSPTQGYTDTQYF.